This T cell receptor beta chain was sequenced in a study of Graves' ophthalmopathy and Graves' hyperthyroidism. Study overall: Blood was drawn at initial diagnosis, before any treatment.

The authors amplified TCR beta CDR3 regions from RNA transcripts. The authors performed first-round RT-PCR with HTBI primers and then a second-round multiplex PCR. TCRdb processed the multiplex PCR reads anew with MiXCR; each CDR3 protein has one entry. The sample shows about 740,000 distinct CDR3 sequences, 35% to 50% of them seen only once. Under 3 months in duration, the ophthalmopathy in affected donors had moderate-to-severe activity, CAS ≥3 and NOSPECS ≥4. Establishment of the diagnosis relied upon clinical symptoms, serum thyroxine, TRAb, thyroid ultrasound and orbital computed tomography. CDR1 is SGHTA, CDR2 FQGNSA, per germline. CDR3 size: 14 residues. V gave up 8 bases and J gave up 5 bases, with 13 bases separating them.

Material for sequencing was peripheral blood. This TCR derives from an adult man with Graves' ophthalmopathy. The chain combines TRBV7-2 with TRBJ1-6, with D possibly being TRBD1 (6 bases). The CDR3 loop reads CASGLDRDNSPLHF. CDR3 coding DNA: TGTGCCAGCGGCCTGGACAGAGATAATTCACCCCTCCACTTT. Combining the CDR3 with reference TRBV7-2 and TRBJ1-6 gives the whole variable domain GAGVSQSPSNKVTEKGKDVELRCDPISGHTALYWYRQSLGQGLEFLIYFQGNSAPDKSGLPSDRFSAERTGGSVSTLTIQRTQQEDSAVYLCASGLDRDNSPLHFGNGTRLTVT.